Listed below are T cell receptor beta chains from one sample, sequenced in a study of blood T cell repertoires in COVID-19. Generated by immunoSEQ multiplex PCR, the TCRdb table keeps only in-frame clones and is missing some. There are tens of thousands of clones in the sample; about 77% occur only once, and approximately 6.3% lies in the top ten. The sequenced sample was peripheral blood. The receptors here all came from a man in his sixties or seventies with COVID-19, enrolled during active disease. Each CDR3 is given with its conserved first and last residue. The D gene is left open where the match is weak. The size field is filled for only some rows; it gives once, few, many or a size class.

TRBJ2-7	TRBD2	-	TRBV5-1	TGCGCCAGCAGCAAGCTAGCGGGAGGGACTTCCTACGAGCAGTACTTC	CASSKLAGGTSYEQYF
TRBJ1-4	-	-	TRBV7-2	TGTGCCAGCAGCTTAGACGGACTAGATGAAAAACTGTTTTTT	CASSLDGLDEKLFF
TRBJ1-3	-	-	TRBV30	TGTGCCTGGAAACTTCACTCTGGAAACACCATATATTTT	CAWKLHSGNTIYF
TRBJ2-2	TRBD2	-	TRBV7-3	TGTGCCAGCAGCCTCAGCGGGGTGCGGACCGGGGAGCTGTTTTTT	CASSLSGVRTGELFF
TRBJ2-1	TRBD2	-	TRBV29-1	TGCAGCGTGGGCACTAGCGGGAGTAGGGATGAGCAGTTCTTC	CSVGTSGSRDEQFF
TRBJ2-1	-	-	TRBV7-2	TGTGCCAGCAGCCTCGTGTTCAATGAGCAGTTCTTC	CASSLVFNEQFF
TRBJ2-1	TRBD2	-	TRBV5-1	TGCGCCAGCAGCTTGTTAAGCGGGAGGGCCGATGAGCAGTTCTTC	CASSLLSGRADEQFF
TRBJ1-1	-	-	TRBV4-3	TGCGCCAGCAGCCAAGGCGCAGGGACTAACACTGAAGCTTTCTTT	CASSQGAGTNTEAFF
TRBJ2-7	-	few	TRBV11-2	TGTGCCAGCAGACCGGCGAGCGGCTCCTACGAGCAGTACTTC	CASRPASGSYEQYF
TRBJ1-3	-	-	TRBV5-1	TGCGCCAGCAGCGCCGGACTCTCTGGAAACACCATATATTTT	CASSAGLSGNTIYF
TRBJ2-5	TRBD2	-	TRBV4-3	TGCGCCAGCAGCCGGGGGACTATCGGGGAGACCCAGTACTTC	CASSRGTIGETQYF
TRBJ1-5	TRBD1	once	TRBV28	TGTGCCAGCAGTTTACCGACAGGGGGCAATCAGCCCCAGCATTTT	CASSLPTGGNQPQHF
TRBJ2-6	-	-	TRBV11-2	TGTGCCAGCAGCCGCCTAGCTTCCGGGGCCAACGTCCTGACTTTC	CASSRLASGANVLTF
TRBJ1-2	-	-	TRBV5-4	TGTGCCAGCTTGACTAATGGGATGGCTCGCGGCTACACCTTC	CASLTNGMARGYTF
TRBJ2-1	-	-	TRBV12-3/TRBV12-4	TGTGCCAGCAGAGTAACAGTGGCTGAGCAGTTCTTC	CASRVTVAEQFF
TRBJ2-1	TRBD2	-	TRBV24-1	TGTGCCACCAGTGGGGGACCGGGGGGTGAGCAGTTCTTC	CATSGGPGGEQFF
TRBJ1-1	-	-	TRBV10-3	TGTGCCATCAGTCGCGGGACCCAGAGGAGTGAAGCTTTCTTT	CAISRGTQRSEAFF
TRBJ1-1	-	-	TRBV28	TGTGCCAGCAGTTTGGGAGGTTCCACTGAAGCTTTCTTT	CASSLGGSTEAFF
TRBJ1-5	-	-	TRBV28	TGTGCCAGCAGTTTTGCTCGAGGGATAAGTCAGCCCCAGCATTTT	CASSFARGISQPQHF
TRBJ2-7	-	-	TRBV18	TGTGCCAGCTCAGAGACTGTCTCCTACGAGCAGTACTTC	CASSETVSYEQYF
TRBJ2-5	-	-	TRBV30	TGTGCCTGGAGTGTGTCGGAGACCCAGTACTTC	CAWSVSETQYF
TRBJ1-5	-	-	TRBV6-2/TRBV6-3	TGTGCCAGCAGTTACCGCAGGGAACAGCCCCAGCATTTT	CASSYRREQPQHF
TRBJ1-1	-	-	TRBV19	TGTGCCAGTACCGGGTCAACTGAAGCTTTCTTT	CASTGSTEAFF
TRBJ2-3	TRBD1	once	TRBV28	TGTGCCAGCAGTTTTTACCGCACAGGGGCAGATACGCAGTATTTT	CASSFYRTGADTQYF
TRBJ2-2	-	-	TRBV5-1	TGCGCCAGCACAGCGGGTCCGAACACCGGGGAGCTGTTTTTT	CASTAGPNTGELFF
TRBJ2-1	-	-	TRBV6-1	TGTGCCAGCAGTGAGTTCGGGAGCTACAATGAGCAGTTCTTC	CASSEFGSYNEQFF
TRBJ1-2	-	-	TRBV5-4	TGTGCCAGCAGCTTGGGGCCGGGCAGGGAGGGGGGCTACACCTTC	CASSLGPGREGGYTF
TRBJ1-1	-	-	TRBV4-1	TGCGCCAGCAGCCAAGCACGGGACATGAACACTGAAGCTTTCTTT	CASSQARDMNTEAFF
TRBJ1-1	-	-	TRBV6-5	TGTGCCAGCACCGAGAGAGGGCTTGCGAACACTGAAGCTTTCTTT	CASTERGLANTEAFF
TRBJ2-7	-	-	TRBV28	TGTGCCAGCAGTTTCGGGGTGACTCCCAGGACCTCCTCGAGGGAGCAGTACTTC	CASSFGVTPRTSSREQYF
TRBJ1-1	-	-	TRBV5-5	TGTGCCAGCAGCTTGCCGACAGGACCCAGGAACACTGAAGCTTTCTTT	CASSLPTGPRNTEAFF
TRBJ2-6	-	-	TRBV4-3	TGCGCCAGCAGCCAAGCTGGGTCTTCCGGGGTCAACGTCCTGACTTTC	CASSQAGSSGVNVLTF
TRBJ1-2	-	-	TRBV24-1	TGTGCCACCAGTGACCTAGGGGGTGACTATGGCTACACCTTC	CATSDLGGDYGYTF
TRBJ1-2	TRBD1	-	TRBV29-1	TGCAGCGTCGGACAGGGGGGGAACTATGGCTACACCTTC	CSVGQGGNYGYTF
TRBJ2-2	TRBD1	-	TRBV29-1	TGCAGCTTCAGGGGGCGTCACACCGGGGAGCTGTTTTTT	CSFRGRHTGELFF
TRBJ1-2	TRBD1	-	TRBV5-1	TGCGCCAGCAGCCAGGGACAGGCTAACTATGGCTACACCTTC	CASSQGQANYGYTF
TRBJ1-1	-	-	TRBV5-6	TGTGCCAGCAGCTCGGGATTGGCTACCTATCTGAACACTGAAGCTTTCTTT	CASSSGLATYLNTEAFF
TRBJ1-2	-	-	TRBV6-5	TGTGCCAGCAGTTACGAGGTGAACTATGGCTACACCTTC	CASSYEVNYGYTF
TRBJ1-2	TRBD1	few	TRBV3-1/TRBV3-2	TGTGCCAGCAGCCACCGACAGGGAGCCCTAAAGGGCTACACCTTC	CASSHRQGALKGYTF
TRBJ1-2	-	-	TRBV5-5	TGTGCCAGCAGCGAACGGACAGTCGACGGCTACACCTTC	CASSERTVDGYTF
TRBJ1-1	-	-	TRBV28	TGTGCCAGCAGTTTAGCGGGGGGCGGGACTGAAGCTTTCTTT	CASSLAGGGTEAFF
TRBJ1-3	-	-	TRBV5-1	TGCGCCAGCAGCTTGGCCTTTGACGGGACTCTTAACACCATATATTTT	CASSLAFDGTLNTIYF
TRBJ2-2	-	medium-sized	TRBV4-3	TGCGCCAGCAGCCAAGAGGAGGCACCTGGCGGGGAGCTGTTTTTT	CASSQEEAPGGELFF
TRBJ1-1	-	-	TRBV2	TGTGCCAGCGCAGGGTACACTGAAGCTTTCTTT	CASAGYTEAFF
TRBJ1-2	-	-	TRBV10-2	TGCGCCAGCAGTGATTATAGAGGCTCCTATGGCTACACCTTC	CASSDYRGSYGYTF
TRBJ1-5	-	-	TRBV20-1	TGCAGTGCTACCGGAGGCCAGCCCCAGCATTTT	CSATGGQPQHF
TRBJ1-1	TRBD1	-	TRBV7-9	TGTGCCAGCACACATGACGGGACAGCGAACACTGAAGCTTTTTTT	CASTHDGTANTEAFF